These T cell receptor beta chains were read from a single sample in a study of cytomegalovirus exposure and HLA in healthy donors. The table came from immunoSEQ multiplex PCR; TCRdb's copy has only in-frame clones and leaves some out. Here the sample spans over 45,000 clones, about four fifths being singletons. Sequences were obtained from PBMCs. The origin of the receptors is a boy between 10 and 17 years old in good health and CMV-seropositive. The CDR3 runs from the conserved cysteine through the conserved F or W. Each record gives: clone size, J gene, D gene, V gene, CDR3 length, CDR3 protein, CDR3 DNA. D genes are given only for firm matches. Clone size is not always given. Where it is, it says once, few, many or a class for expanded clones.

>NA|TRBJ2-7|NA|TRBV9|15
CASSVNPDGLYEQYF
TGTGCCAGCAGCGTAAACCCTGACGGACTCTACGAGCAGTACTTC
>NA|TRBJ2-3|NA|TRBV5-1|16
CASSLAGRGGTDTQYF
TGCGCCAGCAGCTTGGCGGGGCGGGGAGGCACAGATACGCAGTATTTT
>medium-sized|TRBJ2-4|TRBD2|TRBV11-1|13
CASSSSRGDIQYF
TGTGCCAGCAGCTCCAGTCGGGGGGACATTCAGTACTTC
>NA|TRBJ1-1|NA|TRBV4-1|12
CASGTLGGEAFF
TGCGCCAGCGGCACCTTAGGGGGAGAAGCTTTCTTT
>once|TRBJ2-5|NA|TRBV7-9|13
CASSWGGDGEQYF
TGTGCCAGCAGCTGGGGAGGAGACGGGGAGCAGTACTTC
>NA|TRBJ2-7|TRBD1|TRBV16|14
CASSRTGAFYEQYF
TGTGCCAGCAGTAGGACAGGGGCGTTTTACGAGCAGTACTTC
>NA|TRBJ1-4|TRBD1|TRBV2|16
CASSWGQLTTNEKLFF
TGTGCCAGCAGTTGGGGACAGCTAACAACTAATGAAAAACTGTTTTTT
>NA|TRBJ1-5|NA|TRBV19|13
CASSGTINQPQHF
TGTGCCAGTAGCGGGACTATCAATCAGCCCCAGCATTTT
>NA|TRBJ1-3|NA|TRBV6-1|15
CASILRRGSGNTIYF
TGTGCCAGCATTTTAAGGAGGGGCTCTGGAAACACCATATATTTT
>NA|TRBJ1-6|TRBD1|TRBV7-9|16
CASSWVRGQSNSPLHF
TGTGCCAGCAGCTGGGTCCGGGGACAGAGTAATTCACCCCTCCACTTT
>NA|TRBJ1-4|NA|TRBV14|13
CASSQYFNEKLFF
TGTGCCAGCAGCCAGTATTTCAATGAAAAACTGTTTTTT
>NA|TRBJ1-1|TRBD1|TRBV5-6|14
CASSPDRGLGEAFF
TGTGCCAGCAGCCCGGACAGGGGGCTTGGTGAAGCTTTCTTT
>NA|TRBJ1-1|NA|TRBV18|16
CASSSTRSQGNTEAFF
TGTGCCAGCTCATCCACGAGGAGCCAGGGCAACACTGAAGCTTTCTTT
>NA|TRBJ1-2|NA|TRBV6-1|17
CASSEGPQLGQGKGYTF
TGTGCCAGCAGTGAAGGACCGCAACTAGGCCAAGGGAAGGGCTACACCTTC
>NA|TRBJ2-7|TRBD2|TRBV9|19
CASSVSHGGGWSGPNEQYF
TGTGCCAGCAGCGTAAGTCACGGGGGGGGATGGTCTGGGCCCAACGAGCAGTACTTC
>NA|TRBJ1-2|TRBD1|TRBV13|18
CASSLGPRGTATRGGYTF
TGTGCCAGCAGCTTAGGCCCCAGGGGGACAGCGACGAGGGGAGGCTACACCTTC
>few|TRBJ2-3|TRBD2|TRBV19|16
CASSSFAGGPIDTQYF
TGTGCCAGTAGTTCTTTCGCGGGGGGGCCAATAGATACGCAGTATTTT
>NA|TRBJ1-5|NA|TRBV6-5|14
CASRVGAYNQPQHF
TGTGCCAGCCGCGTAGGAGCATATAATCAGCCCCAGCATTTT
>NA|TRBJ1-5|TRBD1|TRBV6-5|13
CASSSRDREPQHF
TGTGCCAGCAGTTCCCGGGACAGGGAGCCCCAGCATTTT
>NA|TRBJ2-1|TRBD2|TRBV13|15
CASSWRGISYNEQFF
TGTGCCAGCAGCTGGCGGGGGATCTCCTACAATGAGCAGTTCTTC
>once|TRBJ2-5|NA|TRBV29-1|15
CSVEDLYADGETQYF
TGCAGCGTAGAGGACTTGTATGCCGATGGAGAGACCCAGTACTTC
>NA|TRBJ1-6|NA|TRBV15|18
CATSSGRGKSVYNSPLHF
TGTGCCACCAGCAGTGGTCGGGGGAAATCGGTATATAATTCACCCCTCCACTTT
>NA|TRBJ2-7|NA|TRBV5-6|13
CASSPLAGWEQYF
TGTGCCAGCAGCCCCCTAGCCGGGTGGGAGCAGTACTTC
>NA|TRBJ2-7|NA|TRBV5-5|16
CASSLYTGTGAYEQYF
TGTGCCAGCAGCTTGTATACCGGGACTGGGGCCTACGAGCAGTACTTC
>NA|TRBJ2-7|NA|TRBV6-1|12
CASSERGNEQYF
TGTGCCAGCAGTGAAAGGGGGAACGAGCAGTACTTC
>NA|TRBJ1-1|NA|TRBV6-1|14
CASAKSEKNTEAFF
TGTGCCAGTGCTAAATCGGAGAAGAACACTGAAGCTTTCTTT
>once|TRBJ2-3|TRBD2|TRBV7-7|14
CASTPLAGGDTQYF
TGTGCTAGCACCCCCTTAGCGGGGGGGGATACGCAGTATTTT
>NA|TRBJ2-1|TRBD2|TRBV19|16
CASSPTSGGGYNEQFF
TGTGCCAGTAGTCCGACTAGCGGGGGGGGGTACAATGAGCAGTTCTTC
>NA|TRBJ1-2|NA|TRBV15|12
CATWDNSYGYTF
TGTGCCACGTGGGACAATTCCTATGGCTACACCTTC
>NA|TRBJ1-6|NA|TRBV11-2|13
CASSFYNNSPLHF
TGTGCCAGCAGCTTTTATAATAATTCACCCCTCCACTTT
>NA|TRBJ1-1|TRBD1|TRBV2|14
CASRRRGQVLEAFF
TGTGCCAGCAGGAGAAGAGGACAGGTACTTGAAGCTTTCTTT
>NA|TRBJ1-1|TRBD1|TRBV10-1|13
CASSESRGREAFF
TGCGCCAGCAGTGAGTCCAGGGGGCGGGAAGCTTTCTTT
>few|TRBJ2-7|TRBD2|TRBV6-1|15
CASSALAGGRREQYF
TGTGCCAGCTCCGCCTTAGCGGGGGGAAGGAGGGAGCAGTACTTC
>NA|TRBJ2-6|NA|TRBV19|17
CASTPRNVNSGANVLTF
TGTGCCAGTACCCCCAGGAACGTGAACTCTGGGGCCAACGTCCTGACTTTC
>NA|TRBJ2-5|TRBD2|TRBV5-1|14
CASSPSGGGETQYF
TGCGCCAGCAGCCCGAGCGGGGGTGGGGAGACCCAGTACTTC
>NA|TRBJ2-7|NA|TRBV13|13
CASSLGPFDEQYF
TGTGCCAGCAGCTTAGGTCCTTTCGACGAGCAGTACTTC
>NA|TRBJ2-2|TRBD1|TRBV7-9|14
CASWGQANTGELFF
TGTGCCAGCTGGGGACAGGCGAACACCGGGGAGCTGTTTTTT
>NA|TRBJ1-2|TRBD1|TRBV29-1|14
CSVISDRGDYGYTF
TGCAGCGTTATATCGGACAGGGGAGACTATGGCTACACCTTC
>NA|TRBJ1-1|NA|TRBV2|13
CASTRKNRAEAFF
TGTGCCAGCACCCGAAAAAACAGGGCTGAAGCTTTCTTT
>NA|TRBJ2-1|TRBD2|TRBV9|22
CASSVGSGGTPSSYSSYNEQFF
TGTGCCAGCAGCGTAGGGAGCGGGGGGACTCCTTCTTCTTATAGCTCCTACAATGAGCAGTTCTTC
>NA|TRBJ2-3|TRBD2|TRBV11-3|14
CASSTGGATDTQYF
TGTGCCAGCAGCACCGGGGGGGCCACAGATACGCAGTATTTT
>once|TRBJ2-7|TRBD2|TRBV27|14
CASSLSRGAYEQYF
TGTGCCAGCAGTTTATCGCGGGGGGCCTACGAGCAGTACTTC
>NA|TRBJ1-2|NA|TRBV6-4|13
CASSDGEGYGYTF
TGTGCCAGCAGTGACGGGGAGGGCTATGGCTACACCTTC
>NA|TRBJ1-4|NA|TRBV7-2|17
CASSLGLVGSTNEKLFF
TGTGCCAGCAGCTTAGGGCTCGTGGGCTCAACTAATGAAAAACTGTTTTTT
>NA|TRBJ2-1|TRBD1|TRBV5-1|14
CASSAGQGVTEQFF
TGCGCCAGCAGCGCCGGACAGGGGGTGACTGAGCAGTTCTTC